Listed below are T cell receptor beta chains from one sample, sequenced in a study of cytomegalovirus exposure and HLA in healthy donors. The table came from immunoSEQ multiplex PCR; TCRdb's copy has only in-frame clones and leaves some out. The sample carries roughly 120,000 clones, approximately 89% recorded once. The sequenced sample was PBMCs. The receptors were sampled from a woman under 30 in good health and CMV-seronegative. Both conserved end residues are part of each CDR3. Expanded clones are given a class, and other clones once, few, many or no size at all.

clone size: NA; V gene: TRBV7-9; CDR3 protein: CASSPAGAGRQYF
clone size: NA; V gene: TRBV7-3; CDR3 protein: CASCLGHRGETQYF
clone size: NA; V gene: TRBV9; CDR3 protein: CASSVARGSYNEQFF
clone size: once; V gene: TRBV29-1; CDR3 protein: CSVSRGGNQPQHF
clone size: NA; V gene: TRBV6-1; CDR3 protein: CASIEGQGPANGYTF
clone size: NA; V gene: TRBV6-5; CDR3 protein: CASWTGRNSPLHF
clone size: NA; V gene: TRBV2; CDR3 protein: CASSTTGNYGYTF
clone size: NA; V gene: TRBV19; CDR3 protein: CASSIGSWVPYGYTF
clone size: NA; V gene: TRBV15; CDR3 protein: CATSRQGNQPQHF
clone size: NA; V gene: TRBV7-2; CDR3 protein: CASSSSGAGGRHEQFF
clone size: NA; V gene: TRBV5-6; CDR3 protein: CASSLVSGGITEAFF
clone size: once; V gene: TRBV15; CDR3 protein: CATSRGNSGGEDTQYF
clone size: NA; V gene: TRBV28; CDR3 protein: CASSPGTGVYNEQFF
clone size: NA; V gene: TRBV7-8; CDR3 protein: CASSPARTAYNEQFF
clone size: NA; V gene: TRBV28; CDR3 protein: CASSLNRGYTEAFF
clone size: few; V gene: TRBV2; CDR3 protein: CASSEEAGVSGEQFF
clone size: NA; V gene: TRBV29-1; CDR3 protein: CSVRSSVSEQYF
clone size: NA; V gene: TRBV4-2; CDR3 protein: CASKGGVSTDTQYF
clone size: NA; V gene: TRBV5-1; CDR3 protein: CASSRASGPPYEQYF
clone size: NA; V gene: TRBV19; CDR3 protein: CASSPSGLAGSETQYF
clone size: NA; V gene: TRBV5-4; CDR3 protein: CASSERTGYNEQFF
clone size: NA; V gene: TRBV29-1; CDR3 protein: CSVEDGTDYGYTF
clone size: NA; V gene: TRBV6-5; CDR3 protein: CASSYSGDSLNEQFF
clone size: NA; V gene: TRBV4-2; CDR3 protein: CASSKDREVREQYF
clone size: NA; V gene: TRBV6-6; CDR3 protein: CASTSPDRDTKNIQYF
clone size: NA; V gene: TRBV7-9; CDR3 protein: CASGPGQGHQPQHF
clone size: once; V gene: TRBV18; CDR3 protein: CASAPAPGASQPQHF
clone size: once; V gene: TRBV6-5; CDR3 protein: CASSNRQSGYGYTF
clone size: NA; V gene: TRBV19; CDR3 protein: CASSTNGGGKNTEAFF
clone size: NA; V gene: TRBV5-1; CDR3 protein: CASTPGSSSYEQYF
clone size: NA; V gene: TRBV7-9; CDR3 protein: CASSLVATDNEQFF
clone size: NA; V gene: TRBV10-1; CDR3 protein: CASSESIGLEAFF
clone size: few; V gene: TRBV27; CDR3 protein: CASSLSGGRISYEQYF
clone size: NA; V gene: TRBV5-1; CDR3 protein: CASRPSAGGEKLFF
clone size: NA; V gene: TRBV6-6; CDR3 protein: CASSYSSEQYF
clone size: NA; V gene: TRBV19; CDR3 protein: CASTFNRMNTEAFF
clone size: NA; V gene: TRBV9; CDR3 protein: CASSLTRSSPQHF
clone size: once; V gene: TRBV30; CDR3 protein: CACSGTGGTEAFF
clone size: NA; V gene: TRBV19; CDR3 protein: CASSFGQDVVYEQYF
clone size: NA; V gene: TRBV27; CDR3 protein: CASSFLQGADGYTF
clone size: NA; V gene: TRBV7-3; CDR3 protein: CASTDGTGGGLNEQFF
clone size: NA; V gene: TRBV11-2; CDR3 protein: CASSLRGQLNTEAFF
clone size: NA; V gene: TRBV6-1; CDR3 protein: CASSDAASNIQYF
clone size: NA; V gene: TRBV7-3; CDR3 protein: CASSLSGAAGQETQYF